This TCR beta chain was recorded in a study of spatial heterogeneity in lung cancer. CDR1 MNHEY and CDR2 SVGAGI come from the germline V gene. The CDR3 contains 18 residues. With 0 bases removed from V and 1 base from J, the gap between germline ends came to 18 bases. Whole-study results and caveats: Within tumors, counts of expanded alpha and beta TCRs tracked tumor mutation counts. The estimate shows that only approximately 7% of tumor T cells were covered for alpha and around 14% for beta chains. Ubiquitous and regional expanded TCR counts mirrored ubiquitous and regional nonsynonymous mutation counts, respectively.

Sample time point: sample taken at primary tumor resection. Researchers sequenced whole RNA taken from tumor, nontumor lung or frozen PBMC without sorting. About this clonotype itself: Its antigen is as yet unknown.

TCRdb passed the 5' RACE reads through MiXCR, listing each CDR3 protein once. The sample lists 8,500 to 10,000 distinct CDR3 sequences, around half seen once, with around 26% in the top ten. The sample here was lung tumor tissue, taken at surgery. The sequence came from a female donor with early-stage non-small cell lung cancer. This chain connects TRBV6-5 to TRBJ1-2, with D possibly TRBD1 on 5 matching bases. CDR3 DNA sequence: TGTGCCAGCAGTTACTCGAAGTCCAAGCTAGGGGTTAACTATGGCTACACCTTC. Its protein is CASSYSKSKLGVNYGYTF.